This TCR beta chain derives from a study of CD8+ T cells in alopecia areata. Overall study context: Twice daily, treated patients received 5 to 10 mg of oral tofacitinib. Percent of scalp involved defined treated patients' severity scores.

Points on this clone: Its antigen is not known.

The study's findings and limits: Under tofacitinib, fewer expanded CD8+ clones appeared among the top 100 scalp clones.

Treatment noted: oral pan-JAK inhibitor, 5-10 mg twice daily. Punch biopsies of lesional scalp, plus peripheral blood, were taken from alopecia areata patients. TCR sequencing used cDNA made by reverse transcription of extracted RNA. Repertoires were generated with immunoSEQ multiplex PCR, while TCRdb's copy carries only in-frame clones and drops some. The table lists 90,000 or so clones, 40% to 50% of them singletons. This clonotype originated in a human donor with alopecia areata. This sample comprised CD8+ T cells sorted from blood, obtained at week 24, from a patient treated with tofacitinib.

CDR3 loop: CASRIGKTQYF. The CDR3 coding sequence is TGTGCCAGCAGGATCGGGAAGACCCAGTACTTC. The chain carries TRBV6-5 and TRBJ2-5; possibly TRBD2 for D (5 bases). V was trimmed by 6 bases and J by 6 bases, leaving 8 bases between them. The V gene's germline CDR1 is MNHEY and CDR2 SVGAGI. The CDR3 sequence is 11 residues long.